This T cell receptor (beta chain) comes out of a study of OX40 agonist ivuxolimab in advanced cancers. Patients had blood sampled at baseline and again on cycle 4 day 1 and cycle 7 day 1. Details on this clone: Its specificity is unknown.

Findings and limits, study-wide: The average count of expanded clones was higher among CD8+ T cells than among CD4+. Some patients who did not respond also had low normalized T-cell clonal expansion.

With 2 bases removed from V and 7 bases from J, the gap between germline ends came to 6 bases. The CDR3 length is 11 residues. Germline lookup yields CDR1 DFQATT and CDR2 SNEGSKA (reference sequence). TCRdb keeps only in-frame clones here, not all; method: immunoSEQ multiplex PCR. The table lists 53,000 or so clones, about 86% of them singletons, with roughly 13% in the top ten. This chain connects TRBV20-1 to TRBJ2-1; D not certain. The starting material was CD4+ or CD8+ T cells sorted from blood, obtained in a trial of the OX40 agonist ivuxolimab. The sequence came from an adult with an advanced solid tumor such as melanoma, head and neck, liver or kidney cancer. The CDR3: CSARSGNEQFF. DNA of the CDR3: TGCAGTGCTAGATCCGGGAATGAGCAGTTCTTC.